The subject of this entry is one T cell receptor (beta chain). Its antigen is currently unknown. RNA totalling roughly 0.45 to 1 ug underwent reverse transcription with random hexamers. Multiplex immunoSEQ PCR targeted 54 Vbeta and 13 Jbeta TCR beta segments. From the immunoSEQ multiplex PCR reads, TCRdb called clonotypes with MiXCR, one entry per CDR3 protein. The sample lists approximately 180,000 distinct CDR3 sequences, more than 85% occurring once. V dropped 6 bases and J dropped 3; count of bases not matched to a gene: 8. This CDR3 is built from 14 residues. Per the germline V gene, CDR1 is DFQATT and CDR2 is SNEGSKA (reference sequence). The data were taken from a study of CD8 T cells in Susac syndrome. Study-level findings and limits: None of the CD4+ T cell repertoires in Susac syndrome showed clonal expansion.

This sequence was found in a human donor with Susac syndrome. The specimen sequenced was CD4+ T cells from PBMCs. This sequence joins TRBV20-1 and TRBJ1-1; 9 bases are a match to TRBD1. CDR3 amino acids: CSAPTRTGDTEAFF. CDR3 bases: TGCAGTGCGCCGACTCGGACAGGGGACACTGAAGCTTTCTTT.